This TCR beta chain is from a study of radiotherapy plus CTLA-4 blockade in lung cancer. Across the whole study: Disease control was seen in 25% to 40% of patients, objective responses in roughly 17%. Study results and caveats: TCR clones originating in tumors grew in number in blood after radiotherapy plus ipilimumab.

A single count supports this clone. Antigen specificity is unknown. TCRdb's copy holds only in-frame clones and misses some; the assay was immunoSEQ multiplex PCR. Here the sample spans about 87,000 clones, around nine tenths being singletons. Those patients who had chemo-refractory metastatic non-small-cell lung cancer were given focal radiation along with CTLA-4 blockade through ipilimumab. Trimming stripped 2 bases from V and 4 bases from J, with 12 bases between. CDR3 length: 15 amino acids. The germline V gene has CDR1 SEHNR and CDR2 FQNEAQ (reference sequence). Sequences were derived from peripheral blood, sampled from a patient treated with radiotherapy plus ipilimumab. The source of this sequence is a human donor with non-small cell lung cancer that progressed on radiotherapy plus ipilimumab. V is TRBV7-9 and J is TRBJ1-3; the D is unclear. The CDR3 loop reads CASSLSRLSGNTIYF. The CDR3 nucleotides are TGTGCCAGCAGCTTATCCAGGTTGTCCGGAAACACCATATATTTT.